These T cell receptor beta chains were read from a single sample in a study of T cell responses to AZD1222 COVID-19 vaccine. The table came from immunoSEQ multiplex PCR; TCRdb's copy has only in-frame clones and leaves some out. The sample has about 140,000 clones, approximately 88% seen once. The source was peripheral blood, collected on day 0 of AZD1222 vaccination. The receptors derive from an adult in good health. Each CDR3 is given with its conserved first and last residue. The D gene is left open where the match is weak. Size tells how often a clone was seen (once, few, many) or the class of an expanded clone, and some rows leave it out.

J gene: TRBJ2-7; clone size: .; V gene: TRBV28; D gene: TRBD2; CDR3 DNA: TGTGCCAGCAGTTTATTGACTAGCGGAGATTCCTACGAGCAGTACTTC; CDR3 protein: CASSLLTSGDSYEQYF
J gene: TRBJ1-2; clone size: .; V gene: TRBV28; D gene: TRBD1; CDR3 DNA: TGTGCCACATCGGGACAGCCCCTGGGGTTTAACTATGGCTACACCTTC; CDR3 protein: CATSGQPLGFNYGYTF
J gene: TRBJ1-1; clone size: .; V gene: TRBV4-3; D gene: .; CDR3 DNA: TGCGCCAGCAGCCAAGCGGGGAGGGTTGAAGCTTTCTTT; CDR3 protein: CASSQAGRVEAFF
J gene: TRBJ2-1; clone size: .; V gene: TRBV18; D gene: .; CDR3 DNA: TGTGCCAGCTCACTTTCCCCCGGGACCGGTACCGTCAATGAGCAGTTCTTC; CDR3 protein: CASSLSPGTGTVNEQFF
J gene: TRBJ2-5; clone size: .; V gene: TRBV5-8; D gene: TRBD1; CDR3 DNA: TGTGCCAGCAGCGTAGGGACAGGGAATAACCAAGAGACCCAGTACTTC; CDR3 protein: CASSVGTGNNQETQYF
J gene: TRBJ2-5; clone size: few; V gene: TRBV30; D gene: .; CDR3 DNA: TGTGCCTGGAGCCCCTTAGCTTTTCAAGAGACCCAGTACTTC; CDR3 protein: CAWSPLAFQETQYF
J gene: TRBJ2-7; clone size: .; V gene: TRBV11-3; D gene: .; CDR3 DNA: TGTGCCAGCAGCTTTAGAGGGAGTACCCAAAACCTCTGCTTCTACGAGCAGTACTTC; CDR3 protein: CASSFRGSTQNLCFYEQYF
J gene: TRBJ2-2; clone size: .; V gene: TRBV3-1/TRBV3-2; D gene: TRBD2; CDR3 DNA: TGTGCCAGCAGCCAAGTTGTAACGGGACTAACCGGGGAGCTGTTTTTT; CDR3 protein: CASSQVVTGLTGELFF
J gene: TRBJ2-5; clone size: .; V gene: TRBV11-2; D gene: .; CDR3 DNA: TGTGCCAGCAGCTTGAGTGGTCATACGGGGCAGACCCAGTACTTC; CDR3 protein: CASSLSGHTGQTQYF
J gene: TRBJ2-3; clone size: .; V gene: TRBV5-1; D gene: .; CDR3 DNA: TGCGCCAGCAGCTATGACTCGGATACGCAGTATTTT; CDR3 protein: CASSYDSDTQYF
J gene: TRBJ2-5; clone size: .; V gene: TRBV6-5; D gene: .; CDR3 DNA: TGTGCCAGCATCCCCGACGGTGGTTGGGGGACCCAGTACTTC; CDR3 protein: CASIPDGGWGTQYF
J gene: TRBJ1-5; clone size: .; V gene: TRBV28; D gene: .; CDR3 DNA: TGTGCCAGCAGTTTAGGGCAGGGACTGAGTCAGCCCCAGCATTTT; CDR3 protein: CASSLGQGLSQPQHF
J gene: TRBJ1-6; clone size: few; V gene: TRBV9; D gene: .; CDR3 DNA: TGTGCCAGCAGCGTAGGCCCCTCTACAGGGAGTGGCAATTCACCCCTCCACTTT; CDR3 protein: CASSVGPSTGSGNSPLHF
J gene: TRBJ1-1; clone size: .; V gene: TRBV30; D gene: .; CDR3 DNA: TGTGCCTGGAGTGTACCCCGCTTTAATCATGGTGAAGCTTTCTTT; CDR3 protein: CAWSVPRFNHGEAFF
J gene: TRBJ2-5; clone size: .; V gene: TRBV5-1; D gene: .; CDR3 DNA: TGCGCCAGCAGCTTCGGTCCCCCCGAGACCCAGTACTTC; CDR3 protein: CASSFGPPETQYF